Shown below are 14 T cell receptor beta chains from a single sample sequenced in a study of cytomegalovirus exposure and HLA in healthy donors. The PCR had 60 Vbeta and 13 Jbeta primers. TCRdb's table, derived via immunoSEQ multiplex PCR, lists solely in-frame clones and lacks some. The table records 95,000 to 110,000 clones, 78% of them present only once. The sequencing input was PBMCs. The source is a woman aged 40 to 50 in good health and CMV-seronegative.

The rearrangement links TRBV30 to TRBJ2-3; D perhaps matches TRBD2 (5 bases). Germline CDR1 reads GTSNPN; CDR2 reads SVGIG (reference sequence). The CDR3 covers 12 residues. V was cut by 5 bases and J by 3 bases, with 9 bases left in between. The CDR3: CAWLRATDTQYF. The CDR3 nucleotides read TGTGCCTGGCTGAGGGCAACAGATACGCAGTATTTT.

CDR3 in amino acids: CASSSTGGRGQPQHF. In DNA, the CDR3 is TGCGCCAGCAGCTCTACAGGGGGCCGCGGTCAGCCCCAGCATTTT. The chain is built from TRBV5-1 and TRBJ1-5; the match to TRBD1 covers 9 bases. CDR1 is SGHRS and CDR2 is YFSETQ in the germline V gene. CDR3 length: 15 residues. J gave up 6 bases and V 3 bases, and 7 bases lay outside the gene matches.

V is TRBV4-3 and J is TRBJ1-1; 11 bases line up with TRBD1. In germline, CDR1 is LGHNA, CDR2 YSLEER. CDR3 length: 15 residues. V was pared by 3 bases and J by 5 bases, with 5 bases of the junction left unmatched. In DNA, the CDR3 is TGCGCCAGCAGCCAGCCGGGACAGGGGGGGACTGAAGCTTTCTTT. Translating gives CASSQPGQGGTEAFF.

The J gene is TRBJ2-7, the V gene TRBV7-8, with D maybe TRBD1 (5 bases). The CDR3 loop spans 17 amino acids. The germline V gene has CDR1 SGHVS and CDR2 FQNEAQ. V was shortened by 4 bases and J by 6 bases, with 25 bases between the two germline ends. Here the CDR3 reads CASSSSGFGRVTGEQYF. Here the CDR3 DNA reads TGTGCCAGCAGCTCCAGTGGTTTTGGCAGGGTAACGGGCGAGCAGTACTTC.

Remarks on this clone: Within the sample, other DNA sequences also encode this same CDR3. The gene calls are TRBV7-2 and TRBJ2-7, with D maybe TRBD1 (5 bases). V lost 1 base and J lost 2, with 9 bases in between. The CDR3 consists of 14 residues. Looked up from germline, CDR1 is SGHTA and CDR2 is FQGNSA. CDR3 coding DNA: TGTGCCAGCAGCTTAGACAGGTACCCCTACGAGCAGTACTTC. Its translation: CASSLDRYPYEQYF. The entire variable domain, with the rest obtained from reference TRBV7-2 and TRBJ2-7, is as follows: GAGVSQSPSNKVTEKGKDVELRCDPISGHTALYWYRQSLGQGLEFLIYFQGNSAPDKSGLPSDRFSAERTGGSVSTLTIQRTQQEDSAVYLCASSLDRYPYEQYFGPGTRLTVT.

The V call is TRBV27, the J call TRBJ2-7; TRBD2 aligns across 12 bases. The germline V gene encodes CDR1 MNHEY and CDR2 SMNVEV (reference sequence). The CDR3 extends over 18 amino acids. The trim removed 7 bases at V and 0 bases at J, leaving 13 bases unmatched. The CDR3 coding sequence is TGTGCCAGCATGAGGGGGACTAGCGGGCCTCCCGGCTCCTACGAGCAGTACTTC. This codes for CASMRGTSGPPGSYEQYF.

About this clone: Germline is not matched at one junction end, which may reflect a read error. The sample holds other DNA sequences that translate to the same CDR3. The V and J genes are TRBV6-1 and TRBJ2-7; TRBD1 agrees at 7 bases. Germline CDR1 is MNHNS and CDR2 is SASEGT. The CDR3 sequence is 13 residues long. CDR3 sequence (DNA): TGTGCCAGCGCCGGGGACAGAGTCTACGAGCAGTATTTC. This translates into CASAGDRVYEQYF.

This chain joins TRBV19 and TRBJ1-4, with 7 bases identical to TRBD1. This CDR3 comprises 15 residues. Germline V gives CDR1 LNHDA, CDR2 SQIVND (reference sequence). Unmatched junction bases numbered 10, after V lost 5 bases and J lost 7 bases. CDR3 loop: CASSLIQGSGEKLFF. The CDR3 DNA reads as TGTGCCAGTAGTTTGATACAGGGGAGCGGTGAAAAACTGTTTTTT.

The rearrangement links TRBV28 to TRBJ1-2; D gene ambiguous. The germline V gene has CDR1 MDHEN and CDR2 SYDVKM. CDR3 length: 12 amino acids. The V end lost 8 bases, the J end lost 0 bases, and 7 bases lay between the germline ends. DNA of the CDR3: TGTGCCAGCCGAGCAACTAACTATGGCTACACCTTC. Its protein is CASRATNYGYTF.

The chain joins TRBV7-9 to TRBJ2-2, with 11 bases aligning to TRBD1. CDR1 SEHNR and CDR2 FQNEAQ come from the germline V gene (reference sequence). This CDR3 has 15 residues. The V gene end was trimmed by 5 bases and the J gene end by 7 bases; junction bases not matched to a gene: 6. CDR3 DNA sequence: TGTGCCAGCAGCCTTCGGGACAGGGGGAGCGGGGAGCTGTTTTTT. Its protein product is CASSLRDRGSGELFF.

The V call is TRBV29-1, the J call TRBJ1-1; D is uncertain. Looked up from germline, CDR1 is SQVTM and CDR2 is ANQGSEA. The length of the CDR3 is 13 residues. Trimming pared 4 bases from V and 5 bases from J, leaving 14 bases between. CDR3 bases: TGCAGCGTTGGATTTCAGGTAGAGACTGAAGCTTTCTTT. It codes for CSVGFQVETEAFF.

This chain connects TRBV28 to TRBJ1-2, with TRBD1 matching 8 bases. This CDR3 is built from 14 residues. In germline, CDR1 is MDHEN, CDR2 SYDVKM. The trim removed 10 bases at V and 4 bases at J, leaving 11 bases unmatched. The CDR3 region has the DNA TGTGCCATCCAAGACAGGGGCAAAGGCTATGGCTACACCTTC. Protein: CAIQDRGKGYGYTF.

V usage is TRBV2 and J usage is TRBJ2-7; no definite D call. V was shortened by 1 base and J by 3 bases, with 10 bases between the two germline ends. Germline V gives CDR1 SNHLY, CDR2 FYNNEI. The CDR3 spans 14 residues. This chain's CDR3 is CASSEVVSYYEQYF. DNA for the CDR3: TGTGCCAGCAGTGAAGTGGTTTCCTACTACGAGCAGTACTTC.

The J gene is TRBJ2-1, the V gene TRBV27; tentatively, D is TRBD1 (6 bases). V was pared by 3 bases and J by 1 base, with 10 bases between. This CDR3 region has 15 residues. Germline V CDR1 and CDR2: MNHEY, SMNVEV (reference sequence). Written as DNA, the CDR3 is TGTGCCAGCAGTTTGGCACAGGGATCCTACAATGAGCAGTTCTTC. This encodes CASSLAQGSYNEQFF.